The 17 T cell receptor beta chains below all came from one sample that was sequenced in a study of human T cells and chemical hapten exposure. TCRdb fed the RACE reads into MiXCR, producing one record per CDR3 protein. The sample consists of about 70,000 distinct CDR3 sequences, about 6% of them appearing once. Specified time point: healthy volunteer bleed at 6 weeks. It was unfractionated whole blood from which total RNA was extracted. The source material was whole blood. The receptor set was obtained from a female donor in good health. Some clones in this sample may be carry-over from other donors' samples.

This clonotype appeared many times. The V call is TRBV28, the J call TRBJ2-1, with 8 bases matching TRBD2. V lost 5 bases to trimming and J lost 6 bases; unmatched junction nucleotides: 9. The CDR3 spans 15 residues. CDR1 MDHEN and CDR2 SYDVKM come from the germline V gene. CDR3 in DNA: TGTGCCAGCAGTGCAAGCGGGAGTTGGTTCAATGAGCAGTTCTTC. Translation: CASSASGSWFNEQFF.

The chain couples TRBV11-2 to TRBJ1-6; 7 bases are a match to TRBD1. Germline-derived CDR1 and CDR2 are SGHAT and FQNNGV. The ends lost 4 bases at V and 4 bases at J; junction bases unmatched: 4. CDR3 size: 15 residues. The CDR3 coding sequence is TGTGCCAGCAGCTCCGGACAGGCTTATAATTCACCCCTCCACTTT. It yields the protein CASSSGQAYNSPLHF.

Many counts were recorded for this clonotype. The J gene is TRBJ2-3, the V gene TRBV15, with D perhaps TRBD2 (6 bases). The CDR3 covers 17 residues. Germline V gives CDR1 LNHNV, CDR2 YYDKDF (reference sequence). V lost 2 bases, J lost 4 bases, and 19 bases lay in between. CDR3 bases: TGTGCCACCAGCAGACCCGCTGATACCCGGGACTCAGATACGCAGTATTTT. Translated: CATSRPADTRDSDTQYF.

This clonotype was observed at least ten times. This chain uses TRBV5-6 with TRBJ1-2; D uncertain. Trimming removed 0 bases at V and 8 bases at J, with 14 bases between. The CDR3 consists of 14 residues. The germline V gene has CDR1 SGHDT and CDR2 YYEEEE. The DNA for the CDR3 is TGTGCCAGCAGCTTGGCCGGGGTATCTAGCGGCTACACCTTC. The encoded protein is CASSLAGVSSGYTF.

This clonotype has a count of ten or more. The gene calls are TRBV20-1 and TRBJ2-2; 7 nucleotides align to TRBD1. V shed 6 bases, J shed 4 bases, and the junction held 8 bases outside the gene matches. This CDR3 region has 14 residues. CDR1 and CDR2 from the germline V gene are DFQATT and SNEGSKA (reference sequence). The CDR3 loop is CSAPTTGTTGELFF. CDR3 nucleotides: TGCAGTGCCCCCACGACAGGGACCACCGGGGAGCTGTTTTTT.

This clonotype has ten or more counts. V gene TRBV5-1 combines with J gene TRBJ2-6; D may be TRBD2 (6 bases). The V gene lost 4 bases and the J gene lost 0 bases, with 11 bases spanning the gap. The germline V gene has CDR1 SGHRS and CDR2 YFSETQ. The CDR3 has 16 residues. The CDR3 is CASSAGPSSGANVLTF. The CDR3 DNA reads as TGCGCCAGCAGCGCGGGACCGAGCTCTGGGGCCAACGTCCTGACTTTC.

The chain uses TRBV20-1 and TRBJ2-1; D unclear. The CDR3 sequence is 14 residues long. V dropped 4 bases and J dropped 0 bases, with 10 bases sitting between them. Germline CDR1 DFQATT, CDR2 SNEGSKA (reference sequence). The CDR3 spells CSAKGGSSYNEQFF. The CDR3 coding sequence is TGCAGTGCTAAAGGCGGCAGCTCCTACAATGAGCAGTTCTTC.

This clonotype came up many times. This rearrangement joins TRBV6-1 to TRBJ2-7, with TRBD1 matching 9 bases. Germline CDR1 reads MNHNS; CDR2 reads SASEGT. The V and J ends lost 7 bases and 5 bases, in that order; junction bases with no gene match: 12. This CDR3 contains 15 residues. The CDR3: CASNPTGTGSHEQYF. CDR3 nucleotides: TGTGCCAGCAACCCCACGGGGACAGGGAGCCACGAGCAGTACTTC.

The chain joins TRBV5-1 to TRBJ2-3; 15 positions agree with TRBD2. The CDR3 runs to 15 residues. V gave up 3 bases and J gave up 5 bases; unmatched junction bases: 1. The germline CDR1 and CDR2 sequences are SGHRS and YFSETQ. The CDR3 reads CASSWGLAGGDTQYF. DNA of the CDR3: TGCGCCAGCAGCTGGGGACTAGCGGGAGGAGATACGCAGTATTTT. Full variable domain (missing parts from reference TRBV5-1 and TRBJ2-3): KAGVTQTPRYLIKTRGQQVTLSCSPISGHRSVSWYQQTPGQGLQFLFEYFSETQRNKGNFPGRFSGRQFSNSRSEMNVSTLELGDSALYLCASSWGLAGGDTQYFGPGTRLTVL.

This clonotype was recorded many times. The chain is built from TRBV20-1 and TRBJ2-1, with D possibly TRBD2 on 5 matching bases. This CDR3 region has 16 residues. The germline V gene has CDR1 DFQATT and CDR2 SNEGSKA (reference sequence). The ends were cut back, 5 bases at V and 0 bases at J, with 17 bases in the middle. CDR3 residues: CSAPLFGMGSYNEQFF. CDR3 in DNA: TGCAGTGCTCCGCTGTTCGGGATGGGCTCCTACAATGAGCAGTTCTTC.

This clonotype was counted many times. The gene calls are TRBV12-3 or TRBV12-4 and TRBJ2-3; D is ambiguous. Trimming took off 6 bases at V and 3 bases at J, with 28 bases between the two ends. CDR3 size: 19 residues. The CDR3 DNA follows: TGTGCCAGCAGCCTAAGTTTGTTGGTACACCAGTTTAGGACAGATACGCAGTATTTT. It yields the protein CASSLSLLVHQFRTDTQYF.

In its sample, this clonotype was seen many times. This chain connects TRBV5-1 to TRBJ2-7; no firm D call. The CDR3 length is 14 residues. The germline V gene has CDR1 SGHRS and CDR2 YFSETQ. The ends were cut back, 0 bases at V and 0 bases at J, with 7 bases in the middle. The CDR3 nucleotides are TGCGCCAGCAGCTTGGCCCTCAACTCCTACGAGCAGTACTTC. It translates to CASSLALNSYEQYF.

This clonotype was counted at least ten times. The V gene is TRBV28, the J gene TRBJ2-7, with D possibly being TRBD1 or TRBD2 (7 bases each). Germline V gene sequence: CDR1 MDHEN, CDR2 SYDVKM. The CDR3 consists of 15 residues. Trimming took 2 bases from V and 2 from J, leaving 13 bases between them. For the CDR3, the DNA is TGTGCCAGCAGTTTAGGGAGGGGGCATACCTACGAGCAGTACTTC. This sequence encodes CASSLGRGHTYEQYF.

The chain employs TRBV7-2 and TRBJ2-3, with 8 bases fitting TRBD2. This CDR3 is 12 amino acids long. Trimming cost V 5 bases and J 8 bases; bases outside gene matches: 3. The germline V gene has CDR1 SGHTA and CDR2 FQGNSA. CDR3 residues: CASSPGTSTQYF. CDR3 nucleotide sequence: TGTGCCAGCAGCCCAGGGACTAGTACGCAGTATTTT.

This clonotype was counted a few times. The V gene is TRBV12-3 or TRBV12-4, the J gene TRBJ2-2, with TRBD2 matching over 11 bases. V trimming: 5 bases; J trimming: 1 base; junction bases outside the gene matches: 6. This CDR3 region has 17 residues. Here the CDR3 reads CASSTALAGGNTGELFF. The CDR3, as DNA: TGTGCCAGCAGTACCGCCCTAGCGGGAGGGAACACCGGGGAGCTGTTTTTT.

CDR3 loop: CASSPRWRGTSGRGADTQYF. CDR3 in DNA: TGTGCCAGCAGTCCCCGGTGGAGGGGGACTAGCGGGAGGGGGGCAGATACGCAGTATTTT. The genes are TRBV28 and TRBJ2-3; 16 nucleotides line up with TRBD2. CDR1 is MDHEN, CDR2 SYDVKM, per germline. V gave up 5 bases and J gave up 4 bases; unmatched junction bases: 15. The length of the CDR3 is 20 residues.

This clonotype occurred many times. V and J are TRBV24-1 and TRBJ2-3; 7 bases agree with TRBD2. The CDR3 contains 16 residues. The J segment lost 1 base and the V segment lost 4 bases, leaving 7 bases of the junction unmatched. Germline assignment: CDR1 KGHDR and CDR2 SFDVKD. The CDR3: CATSDRASGGTDTQYF. CDR3 sequence (DNA): TGTGCCACCAGTGACCGAGCTAGCGGCGGCACAGATACGCAGTATTTT.